This is a list of T cell receptor beta chains from one sample in a study of blood T cell repertoires in COVID-19. Repertoires were generated with immunoSEQ multiplex PCR, while TCRdb's copy carries only in-frame clones and drops some. The repertoire holds 350,000 to 450,000 clones, with approximately 91% as singletons. The material sequenced was peripheral blood. These receptors were obtained from a woman aged 40 to 55 with COVID-19, enrolled during active disease. CDR3s include the opening cysteine and the closing phenylalanine or tryptophan. Fields, in order: V gene, D gene, J gene, clone size, CDR3 protein, CDR3 DNA. A D gene is named only where the DNA matches it firmly. Expanded clones are given a class, and other clones once, few, many or no size at all.

v_gene: TRBV7-2; d_gene: .; j_gene: TRBJ1-1; abundance: once; CDR3aa: CASSLDGGRNTEAFF; CDR3nt: TGTGCCAGCAGCTTAGATGGGGGGAGGAACACTGAAGCTTTCTTT
v_gene: TRBV6-5; d_gene: .; j_gene: TRBJ1-5; abundance: .; CDR3aa: CASNLEGVMQPQHF; CDR3nt: TGTGCCAGCAATCTAGAGGGGGTAATGCAGCCCCAGCATTTT
v_gene: TRBV9; d_gene: TRBD2; j_gene: TRBJ2-1; abundance: .; CDR3aa: CASSVVKRGKNNEQFF; CDR3nt: TGTGCCAGCAGCGTAGTCAAGCGGGGGAAAAACAATGAGCAGTTCTTC
v_gene: TRBV23-1; d_gene: .; j_gene: TRBJ2-1; abundance: .; CDR3aa: CASSQWRQGTCSGNEQFF; CDR3nt: TGCGCCAGCAGTCAATGGCGGCAGGGGACCTGCTCGGGCAATGAGCAGTTCTTC
v_gene: TRBV28; d_gene: TRBD1; j_gene: TRBJ1-2; abundance: few; CDR3aa: CASSFTGANGYTF; CDR3nt: TGTGCCAGCAGTTTTACAGGGGCTAATGGCTACACCTTC
v_gene: TRBV5-1; d_gene: TRBD1; j_gene: TRBJ1-2; abundance: few; CDR3aa: CASSPGGTGNYGYTF; CDR3nt: TGCGCCAGCAGCCCGGGTGGGACAGGGAACTATGGCTACACCTTC
v_gene: TRBV7-3; d_gene: .; j_gene: TRBJ1-2; abundance: .; CDR3aa: CASSLTGTPYGYTF; CDR3nt: TGTGCCAGCAGCTTAACGGGGACACCCTATGGCTACACCTTC
v_gene: TRBV5-1; d_gene: TRBD1; j_gene: TRBJ1-2; abundance: .; CDR3aa: CASSLGQGNGYTF; CDR3nt: TGCGCCAGCAGCTTGGGACAGGGTAATGGCTACACCTTC
v_gene: TRBV4-2; d_gene: .; j_gene: TRBJ1-2; abundance: once; CDR3aa: CASSPPGGGYGYTF; CDR3nt: TGTGCCAGCAGCCCTCCCGGGGGTGGCTATGGCTACACCTTC
v_gene: TRBV14; d_gene: .; j_gene: TRBJ1-4; abundance: .; CDR3aa: CASSHGGSGMELFF; CDR3nt: TGTGCCAGCAGCCATGGTGGTTCGGGTATGGAACTGTTTTTT
v_gene: TRBV6-4; d_gene: .; j_gene: TRBJ2-4; abundance: .; CDR3aa: CASTWQENIQYF; CDR3nt: TGTGCCAGCACGTGGCAGGAAAACATTCAGTACTTC
v_gene: TRBV12-3/TRBV12-4; d_gene: TRBD1; j_gene: TRBJ1-3; abundance: .; CDR3aa: CATKQGAGNTIYF; CDR3nt: TGTGCCACCAAACAGGGGGCTGGAAACACCATATATTTT